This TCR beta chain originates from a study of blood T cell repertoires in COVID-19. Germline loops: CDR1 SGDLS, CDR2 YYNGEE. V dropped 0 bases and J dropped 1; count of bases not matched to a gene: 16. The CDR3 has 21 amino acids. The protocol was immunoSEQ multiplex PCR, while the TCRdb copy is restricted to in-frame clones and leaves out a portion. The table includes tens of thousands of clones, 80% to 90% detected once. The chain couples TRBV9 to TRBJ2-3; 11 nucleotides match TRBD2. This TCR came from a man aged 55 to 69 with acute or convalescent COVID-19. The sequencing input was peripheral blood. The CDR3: CASSVATIASGGKYGTDTQYF. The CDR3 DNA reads TGTGCCAGCAGCGTAGCTACCATTGCTAGCGGGGGGAAATACGGCACAGATACGCAGTATTTT.